This entry features one T cell receptor beta chain sequence. The target antigen is unknown. The CDR3 sequence is 15 residues long. V was shortened by 4 bases and J by 3 bases, with 16 bases between the two germline ends. Germline lookup yields CDR1 SGHRS and CDR2 YFSETQ. TCRdb re-called the 5' RACE reads with MiXCR, one entry per CDR3 protein. The sample yields fewer than 650,000 distinct CDR3 sequences, about 20% seen once. The data are from a study of T-cell memory formation after mild COVID-19. Study-wide background: Most TCR clusters belonged to a single donor.

The study's findings and limits: Shrinking CD4+ clones resided mostly in CM and EM, and CD8+ ones in EMRA. In pre-infection memory, a portion of responding clones appeared, which suggested that cross-reactive memory joined.

The receptor comes from an adult woman who had mild COVID-19 (a few samples of this study predate the infection). Cell type and time point are not known. The chain couples TRBV5-1 to TRBJ1-1; no firm D call. What was sequenced was PBMCs or a T cell subset sorted from them (not recorded which). CDR3 amino acids: CASSPPRAADTEAFF. The CDR3 coding sequence is TGCGCCAGCAGCCCGCCCCGGGCCGCGGACACTGAAGCTTTCTTT.